These 25 T cell receptor beta chains share one sample of origin, sequenced in a study of shared clonotypes between healthy human individuals. The assay was immunoSEQ multiplex PCR, and TCRdb's table has in-frame clones only and misses some. The sample shows approximately 2.5 million clones, 90% to 95% of them seen only once. Sequencing input: naive CD4+ T cells sorted from blood. As for subset: CD45RA+ positively selected. The receptors were gathered from a young man in good health.

The chain's CDR3 is CASTPRRLNTEAFF. The CDR3 bases are TGTGCCAGCACCCCCAGACGGTTGAACACTGAAGCTTTCTTT. The chain employs TRBV5-5 and TRBJ1-1, with D unclear. V was clipped by 6 bases and J by 0 bases, with 12 bases between them. This CDR3 is 14 amino acids long. Per the germline V gene, CDR1 is SGHKS and CDR2 is YYEKEE (reference sequence).

The chain is built from TRBV28 and TRBJ2-7; D is tentatively TRBD1 or TRBD2 (5 bases each). CDR1 is MDHEN, CDR2 SYDVKM, per germline. The CDR3 sequence is 13 residues long. Trimming took off 7 bases at V and 5 bases at J, with 15 bases between the two ends. CDR3 amino acids: CASTLEGSDEQYF. CDR3 DNA: TGTGCCAGCACACTAGAGGGGAGCGACGAGCAGTACTTC.

This rearrangement joins TRBV7-2 to TRBJ2-7; D possibly matches TRBD1 or TRBD2 (5 bases each). The CDR3 runs 14 residues. The V and J ends lost 1 base and 7 bases respectively, with 14 bases between them. Germline V gene sequence: CDR1 SGHTA, CDR2 FQGNSA. For the CDR3, the DNA is TGTGCCAGCAGCTTAGGGGGACCTGACGGGGAGCAGTACTTC. This codes for CASSLGGPDGEQYF.

The V and J genes are TRBV10-3 and TRBJ2-7; 9 positions agree with TRBD1. Trimming removed 0 bases from V and 5 bases from J; junction bases left unmatched: 2. The CDR3 spans 14 residues. CDR1 is ENHRY, CDR2 SYGVKD, per germline. The chain's CDR3 is CAISESRQGDEQYF. CDR3 sequence (DNA): TGTGCCATCAGTGAGTCTAGACAGGGGGACGAGCAGTACTTC.

This clone was counted once. The V gene is TRBV4-1, the J gene TRBJ2-3; 7 bases agree with TRBD2. This CDR3 contains 16 residues. After removal of 7 bases from V and 6 bases from J, the junction contained 16 bases not matched to a gene. CDR1 and CDR2 (germline): MGHRA, YSYEKL. The CDR3 DNA follows: TGCGCCAGCACGAGGACTAGTAGGGGAGATAAGGATACGCAGTATTTT. Translation: CASTRTSRGDKDTQYF.

This chain links TRBV11-2 with TRBJ2-4; a weak D match, TRBD1 (6 bases). The CDR3 is 16 amino acids. V gave up 1 base and J gave up 4 bases, with 14 bases separating them. Germline values: CDR1 SGHAT, CDR2 FQNNGV. The CDR3 loop is CASSLVGQKKKNIQYF. CDR3 in DNA: TGTGCCAGCAGCTTAGTAGGACAGAAGAAGAAAAACATTCAGTACTTC.

The rearrangement links TRBV4-2 to TRBJ1-4; D remains unclear. Germline CDR1 reads LGHNA; CDR2 reads YNFKEQ. This CDR3 region has 15 residues. The ends were cut back, 4 bases at V and 7 bases at J, with 16 bases in the middle. The CDR3 here is CASSRSVGSGEKLFF. In nucleotides, the CDR3 is TGTGCCAGCAGCCGGAGCGTTGGGTCGGGTGAAAAACTGTTTTTT.

The chain couples TRBV6-1 to TRBJ2-5, with 8 bases lining up with TRBD1. Trimming took 3 bases from V and 5 from J; bases not matched to a gene: 8. The CDR3 extends over 15 amino acids. The V gene's germline CDR1 is MNHNS and CDR2 SASEGT. In DNA form, the CDR3 reads TGTGCCAGCAGTGACAGGGGGCTGGGGAAGGAGACCCAGTACTTC. Amino acid sequence: CASSDRGLGKETQYF.

CDR3 sequence reads: CASSPALSSGDPYEQYF. DNA for the CDR3: TGCGCCAGCAGCCCCGCCCTCTCTAGCGGAGACCCCTACGAGCAGTACTTC. The V call is TRBV5-1, the J call TRBJ2-7, with 7 bases that match TRBD2. There are 17 residues in the CDR3. J lost 2 bases, V lost 4 bases, and 15 bases had no gene match. Germline CDR1 is SGHRS and CDR2 is YFSETQ. The full variable domain, rest sourced from reference TRBV5-1 and TRBJ2-7, is KAGVTQTPRYLIKTRGQQVTLSCSPISGHRSVSWYQQTPGQGLQFLFEYFSETQRNKGNFPGRFSGRQFSNSRSEMNVSTLELGDSALYLCASSPALSSGDPYEQYFGPGTRLTVT.

The chain joins TRBV28 to TRBJ1-5; D unclear. CDR1 is MDHEN, CDR2 SYDVKM, per germline. This CDR3 contains 14 residues. With 11 bases removed from V and 1 base from J, the gap between germline ends came to 15 bases. The CDR3 loop is CAESRAGSNQPQHF. The CDR3 DNA sequence: TGTGCCGAATCAAGGGCTGGGAGCAATCAGCCCCAGCATTTT.

The chain carries TRBV6-6 and TRBJ1-6, with a tentative D call TRBD1 (6 bases). The CDR3 has 14 residues. V shed 5 bases and J shed 7 bases, with 12 bases lying between them. Germline CDR1 is MNHNY and CDR2 is SVGAGI (reference sequence). The CDR3 loop reads CASSTGQQNSPLHF. CDR3 sequence (DNA): TGTGCCAGCAGTACAGGACAGCAGAATTCACCCCTCCACTTT.

This clone has only one observation. V is TRBV5-1 and J is TRBJ2-7, with a possible D match to TRBD2 (6 bases). CDR3 size: 15 residues. Trimming stripped 4 bases from V and 0 bases from J, with 14 bases between. The V gene's germline CDR1 is SGHRS and CDR2 YFSETQ. The CDR3 nucleotides read TGCGCCAGCAGCGAGGGACTTTTCAGCTCCTACGAGCAGTACTTC. Translating it yields CASSEGLFSSYEQYF.

This chain joins TRBV2 and TRBJ2-4, with D uncertain. The CDR3 is 13 amino acids. Looked up from germline, CDR1 is SNHLY and CDR2 is FYNNEI. The V gene lost 2 bases and the J gene lost 9 bases, with 11 bases spanning the gap. CDR3 protein: CASSERLVAIQYF. In nucleotides, the CDR3 is TGTGCCAGCAGTGAACGTTTGGTAGCCATTCAGTACTTC.

On this clone itself: Other DNA sequences in the same sample also yield this CDR3. The genes are TRBV5-1 and TRBJ2-2, with D uncertain. V lost 0 bases to trimming and J lost 2 bases, with 8 bases between them. Germline CDR1 reads SGHRS; CDR2 reads YFSETQ. The CDR3 is 15 amino acids. The CDR3 reads CASSLALANTGELFF. CDR3 DNA sequence: TGCGCCAGCAGCTTGGCTCTTGCCAACACCGGGGAGCTGTTTTTT.

A remark on this clone: Different DNA sequences within this sample yield the same CDR3. This chain uses TRBV11-2 with TRBJ2-5; possibly TRBD1 for D (5 bases). The CDR3 runs to 15 residues. V was cut by 0 bases and J by 1 base, with 9 bases left in between. CDR1 and CDR2 (germline): SGHAT, FQNNGV. CDR3 loop: CASSLDGQGQETQYF. The CDR3 DNA reads TGTGCCAGCAGCTTAGATGGGCAGGGCCAAGAGACCCAGTACTTC.

This chain's CDR3 is CASSMSGGWDSPLHF. CDR3 in DNA: TGTGCCAGTAGTATGTCAGGGGGATGGGATTCACCCCTCCACTTT. The chain uses TRBV19 and TRBJ1-6; 7 bases are shared with TRBD1. The CDR3 totals 15 residues. The ends lost 3 bases at V and 8 bases at J; junction bases unmatched: 7. From germline, CDR1 is LNHDA and CDR2 SQIVND (reference sequence).

The CDR3 DNA reads as TGTGCCAGCAGCGACACTAGCGGGAGGGTTGCAGAGACCCAGTACTTC. Its translation is CASSDTSGRVAETQYF. The chain combines TRBV7-6 with TRBJ2-5, with 13 nucleotides matching TRBD2. Germline values: CDR1 SGHVS, CDR2 FNYEAQ. J gave up 4 bases and V 5 bases, and 7 bases lay outside the gene matches. This CDR3 is built from 16 residues. The full variable domain, with the rest looked up from reference TRBV7-6 and TRBJ2-5, is GAGVSQSPRYKVTKRGQDVALRCDPISGHVSLYWYRQALGQGPEFLTYFNYEAQQDKSGLPNDRFSAERPEGSISTLTIQRTEQRDSAMYRCASSDTSGRVAETQYFGPGTRLLVL.

The chain recombines TRBV2 with TRBJ2-5, with D perhaps matching TRBD1 (6 bases). V lost 4 bases to trimming and J lost 6 bases, with 12 bases between them. The CDR3 has 13 residues. Germline CDR1 and CDR2: SNHLY and FYNNEI. CDR3: CASSVSGVKTQYF. In nucleotides, the CDR3 is TGTGCCAGCAGTGTCTCAGGGGTAAAGACCCAGTACTTC.

The V and J genes are TRBV11-3 and TRBJ2-5; 8 nucleotides match TRBD2. This CDR3 spans 15 amino acids. The V gene's germline CDR1 is SGHNT and CDR2 YENEEA. The V gene end was trimmed by 4 bases and the J gene end by 4 bases; junction bases not matched to a gene: 8. CDR3 in DNA: TGTGCCAGCAGCTCGGGGGGGCGAGGCGGAGAGACCCAGTACTTC. This sequence encodes CASSSGGRGGETQYF.

J is TRBJ2-5 and V is TRBV18; 9 positions match TRBD2. Trimming cost V 4 bases and J 5 bases; bases outside gene matches: 8. The length of the CDR3 is 15 residues. Germline values: CDR1 KGHSH, CDR2 LQKENI. The CDR3 loop reads CASSRKAGGEETQYF. The CDR3 DNA reads as TGTGCCAGCTCACGAAAAGCGGGAGGTGAGGAGACCCAGTACTTC.

The chain carries TRBV18 and TRBJ2-1, with 9 bases identical to TRBD2. The CDR3 extends over 15 amino acids. V dropped 2 bases and J dropped 9; count of bases not matched to a gene: 8. The germline gives CDR1 KGHSH, CDR2 LQKENI. The CDR3, as DNA: TGTGCCAGCTCACCATCGGAGCGGGGGGCAGGTGAGCAGTTCTTC. Its protein is CASSPSERGAGEQFF.

V gene TRBV28 combines with J gene TRBJ2-7; 8 nucleotides agree with TRBD2. Germline CDR1 MDHEN, CDR2 SYDVKM. V gave up 8 bases and J gave up 2 bases; unmatched junction bases: 11. The CDR3 has 15 residues. The DNA of the CDR3 is TGTGCCAGCTCGTCGGGGGGGTCCGAAGCCTACGAGCAGTACTTC. This codes for CASSSGGSEAYEQYF.

The chain has TRBV5-1 and TRBJ2-7; tentatively, D is TRBD1 or TRBD2 (6 bases each). Germline CDR1 reads SGHRS; CDR2 reads YFSETQ. This CDR3 region has 14 residues. Trimming stripped 2 bases from V and 5 bases from J, with 14 bases between. CDR3: CASSLGGFENEQYF. CDR3 DNA sequence: TGCGCCAGCAGCTTAGGGGGGTTTGAAAACGAGCAGTACTTC.

The chain uses TRBV6-1 and TRBJ2-4; no clear D gene. CDR1 and CDR2 from the germline V gene are MNHNS and SASEGT. The CDR3 totals 13 residues. Trimming cost V 4 bases and J 15 bases, with 19 bases left between them. Written as DNA, the CDR3 is TGTGCCAGCAGTGCATTATCAGGCGCTCCCCTGTACTTC. Translating gives CASSALSGAPLYF.

The V call is TRBV18, the J call TRBJ1-1; D possibly corresponds to TRBD1 (5 bases). Trimming removed 2 bases at V and 0 bases at J, with 10 bases between. The CDR3 totals 15 residues. Per the germline V gene, CDR1 is KGHSH and CDR2 is LQKENI. The CDR3 reads CASSPSAGVNTEAFF. Here the CDR3 DNA reads TGTGCCAGCTCACCATCTGCGGGGGTGAACACTGAAGCTTTCTTT.